Below are 10 T cell receptor beta chains sequenced from a single sample in a study of shared clonotypes between healthy human individuals. Libraries were prepared by immunoSEQ multiplex PCR; TCRdb keeps only in-frame clonotypes and omits some of them. This table has more than 450,000 clones, about four fifths appearing once. The sequenced sample consisted of PBMCs. These receptors came from a woman aged 40 to 55 in good health. Some clones in this sample may be carry-over from other donors' samples.

V gene TRBV12-5 combines with J gene TRBJ1-2, with D perhaps TRBD1 (6 bases). Germline CDR1 LGHNT, CDR2 FRNRAP. V was trimmed by 6 bases and J by 4 bases, leaving 15 bases between them. The CDR3 sequence is 14 residues long. The CDR3 bases are TGTGCTAGTGGCCCGGGACACCTTCTCTATGGCTACACCTTC. Residues: CASGPGHLLYGYTF.

This chain connects TRBV30 to TRBJ2-3, with D tentatively TRBD1 or TRBD2 (5 bases each). CDR1 is GTSNPN and CDR2 is SVGIG in the germline V gene (reference sequence). V was pared by 0 bases and J by 4 bases, with 14 bases between. CDR3 size: 15 residues. CDR3 protein: CAWSVNLGVPDTQYF. CDR3 bases: TGTGCCTGGAGTGTAAACCTGGGGGTTCCAGATACGCAGTATTTT.

There are a few counts of this clone. DNA for the CDR3: TGTGCCAGCAGTCTAGCGGGCCTGGGGACAGATACGCAGTATTTT. This gives the protein CASSLAGLGTDTQYF. J is TRBJ2-3 and V is TRBV28; 8 bases agree with TRBD2. From germline, CDR1 is MDHEN and CDR2 SYDVKM. V gave up 5 bases and J gave up 3 bases; unmatched junction bases: 7. The CDR3 totals 15 residues.

This clone was observed once. The chain has TRBV5-1 and TRBJ2-5; TRBD1 matches 8 bases. The CDR3 sequence is 16 residues long. Germline V CDR1 and CDR2: SGHRS, YFSETQ. J lost 1 base, V lost 4 bases, and 9 bases had no gene match. The CDR3 spells CASSGPGQGSQETQYF. The DNA for the CDR3 is TGCGCCAGCAGCGGCCCTGGACAGGGATCCCAAGAGACCCAGTACTTC.

This clone was detected only a few times. This chain's CDR3 is CASSLRWVSNQPQHF. CDR3 DNA sequence: TGTGCCAGCAGCCTCCGATGGGTTAGCAATCAGCCCCAGCATTTT. V usage is TRBV2 and J usage is TRBJ1-5; D not resolved. Trimming took 6 bases from V and 0 from J, leaving 12 bases between them. The CDR3 contains 15 residues. The germline V gene has CDR1 SNHLY and CDR2 FYNNEI.

The chain recombines TRBV7-2 with TRBJ2-1; possibly TRBD1 for D (8 bases). Germline V gene sequence: CDR1 SGHTA, CDR2 FQGNSA. The CDR3 totals 18 residues. With 5 bases removed from V and 6 bases from J, the gap between germline ends came to 26 bases. CDR3: CASSHPATGGAPTNEQFF. CDR3 bases: TGTGCCAGCAGCCACCCTGCCACAGGGGGGGCCCCCACCAATGAGCAGTTCTTC.

The CDR3 nucleotides read TGTGCCAGCAGTCCGTTCGATAGGTACCCAAAGGGTGTGCAGTACTTC. Its translation is CASSPFDRYPKGVQYF. The gene calls are TRBV27 and TRBJ2-7; D call uncertain. V lost 5 bases to trimming and J lost 9 bases, with 26 bases between them. The CDR3 spans 16 residues. Germline V gene sequence: CDR1 MNHEY, CDR2 SMNVEV (reference sequence).

This clone occurred once. The rearrangement joins TRBV10-3 to TRBJ2-3; TRBD1 might be the D (6 bases). This CDR3 region has 15 residues. CDR1 is ENHRY and CDR2 is SYGVKD in the germline V gene. Trimming took 6 bases from V and 1 from J, leaving 14 bases between them. CDR3 sequence reads: CAISRQDKGTDTQYF. The CDR3 region has the DNA TGTGCCATCAGCCGACAGGATAAGGGCACAGATACGCAGTATTTT.

V gene TRBV28 combines with J gene TRBJ2-4, with 10 nucleotides matching TRBD1. Germline V gives CDR1 MDHEN, CDR2 SYDVKM. The CDR3 is 19 amino acids. V dropped 6 bases and J dropped 3; count of bases not matched to a gene: 17. The CDR3 sequence is CASSPLSGTGVWGKNIQYF. CDR3 nucleotide sequence: TGTGCCAGCAGCCCACTTTCCGGGACAGGGGTTTGGGGCAAAAACATTCAGTACTTC.

The count of this clone is one. V and J are TRBV5-1 and TRBJ2-7; TRBD2 is a possible D gene (6 bases). The V end was cut by 0 bases, the J end by 0 bases, with 13 bases between. This CDR3 has 16 residues. Germline loops: CDR1 SGHRS, CDR2 YFSETQ. The CDR3 is CASSLGTSLISYEQYF. DNA for the CDR3: TGCGCCAGCAGCTTGGGTACTAGCCTTATCTCCTACGAGCAGTACTTC.